A single T cell receptor (beta chain) is shown here with its context. The antigen remains undetermined. Time point given: recipient sample about 28 days before transplant, after cytoreduction. This CDR3 is built from 14 residues. V was clipped by 2 bases and J by 4 bases, with 11 bases between them. Germline lookup yields CDR1 MNHEY and CDR2 SVGAGI. Only in-frame clones appear in the TCRdb table, and some are missing; sequencing was by immunoSEQ multiplex PCR. The sample yields tens of thousands of clones, around 85% seen once. The data belong to a study of T cell clonotyping in hematopoietic cell transplantation. Overall study results and limits: Cells were unsorted, so CD4 and CD8 contributions were not separated.

The sequencing used peripheral blood mononuclear cells, collected before stem cell transplant. The clonotype comes from a man aged 55-75 years with acute myeloid leukemia. Some clones in this sample may be carry-over from other donors' samples. The rearrangement uses TRBV6-5 and TRBJ1-2; unclear D gene. CDR3 bases: TGTGCCAGCAGTTACACCATTGGGCCCTATGGCTACACCTTC. Its translation is CASSYTIGPYGYTF.